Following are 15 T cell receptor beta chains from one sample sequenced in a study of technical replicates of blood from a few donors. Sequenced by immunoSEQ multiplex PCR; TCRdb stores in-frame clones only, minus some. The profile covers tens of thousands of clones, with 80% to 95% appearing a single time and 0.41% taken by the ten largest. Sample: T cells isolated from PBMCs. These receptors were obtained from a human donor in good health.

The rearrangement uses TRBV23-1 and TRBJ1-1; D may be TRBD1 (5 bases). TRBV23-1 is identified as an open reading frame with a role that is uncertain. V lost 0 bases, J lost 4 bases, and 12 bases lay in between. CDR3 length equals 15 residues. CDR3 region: CASSQSIHGATEAFF. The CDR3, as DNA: TGCGCCAGCAGTCAATCTATTCATGGGGCCACTGAAGCTTTCTTT.

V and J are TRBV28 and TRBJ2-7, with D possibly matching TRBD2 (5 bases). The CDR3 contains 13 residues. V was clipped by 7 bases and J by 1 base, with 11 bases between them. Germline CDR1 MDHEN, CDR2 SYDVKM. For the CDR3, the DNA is TGTGCCAGCATAAATAGGGAGTCCTACGAGCAGTACTTC. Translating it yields CASINRESYEQYF.

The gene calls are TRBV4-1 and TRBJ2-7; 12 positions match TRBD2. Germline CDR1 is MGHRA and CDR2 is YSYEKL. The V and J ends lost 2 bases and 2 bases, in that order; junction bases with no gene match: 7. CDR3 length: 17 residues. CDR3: CASSQLVLAGGAYEQYF. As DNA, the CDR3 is TGCGCCAGCAGCCAATTAGTCCTAGCGGGAGGGGCCTACGAGCAGTACTTC.

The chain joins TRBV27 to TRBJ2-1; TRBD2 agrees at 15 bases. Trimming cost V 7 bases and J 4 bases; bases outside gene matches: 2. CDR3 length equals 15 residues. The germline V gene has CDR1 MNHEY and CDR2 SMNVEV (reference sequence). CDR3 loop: CASTGLAGGYNEQFF. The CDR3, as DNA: TGTGCCAGCACCGGACTAGCGGGAGGGTACAATGAGCAGTTCTTC.

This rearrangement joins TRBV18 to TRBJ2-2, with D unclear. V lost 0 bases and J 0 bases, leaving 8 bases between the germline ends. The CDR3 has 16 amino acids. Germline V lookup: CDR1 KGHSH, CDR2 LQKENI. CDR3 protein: CASSPPAAPNTGELFF. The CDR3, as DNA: TGTGCCAGCTCACCACCGGCGGCCCCGAACACCGGGGAGCTGTTTTTT. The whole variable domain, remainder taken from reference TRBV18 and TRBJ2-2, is NAGVMQNPRHLVRRRGQEARLRCSPMKGHSHVYWYRQLPEEGLKFMVYLQKENIIDESGMPKERFSAEFPKEGPSILRIQQVVRGDSAAYFCASSPPAAPNTGELFFGEGSRLTVL.

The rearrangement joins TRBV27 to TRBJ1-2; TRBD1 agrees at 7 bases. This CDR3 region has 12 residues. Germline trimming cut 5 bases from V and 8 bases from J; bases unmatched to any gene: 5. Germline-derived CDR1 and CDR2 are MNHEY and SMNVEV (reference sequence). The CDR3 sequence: CASSKTGKGYTF. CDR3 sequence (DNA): TGTGCCAGCAGTAAGACAGGGAAGGGCTACACCTTC.

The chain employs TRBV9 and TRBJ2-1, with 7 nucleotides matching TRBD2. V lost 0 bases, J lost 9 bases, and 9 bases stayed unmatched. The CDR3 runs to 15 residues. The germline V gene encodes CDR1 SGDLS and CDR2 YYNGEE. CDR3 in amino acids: CASSVGGSNAGEQFF. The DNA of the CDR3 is TGTGCCAGCAGCGTAGGCGGGAGTAACGCGGGTGAGCAGTTCTTC.

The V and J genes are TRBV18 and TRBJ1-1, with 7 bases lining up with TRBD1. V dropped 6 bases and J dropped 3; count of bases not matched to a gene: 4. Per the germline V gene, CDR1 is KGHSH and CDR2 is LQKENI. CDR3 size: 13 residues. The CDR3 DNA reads TGTGCCAGCTCTCCCGGACAGGACACTGAAGCTTTCTTT. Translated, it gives CASSPGQDTEAFF.

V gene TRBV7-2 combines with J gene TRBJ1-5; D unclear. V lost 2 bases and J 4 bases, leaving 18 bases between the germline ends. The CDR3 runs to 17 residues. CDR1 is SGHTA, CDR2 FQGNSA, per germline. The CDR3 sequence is CASSLYPREVGNQPQHF. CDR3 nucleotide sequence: TGTGCCAGCAGCTTATACCCTCGGGAGGTCGGGAATCAGCCCCAGCATTTT.

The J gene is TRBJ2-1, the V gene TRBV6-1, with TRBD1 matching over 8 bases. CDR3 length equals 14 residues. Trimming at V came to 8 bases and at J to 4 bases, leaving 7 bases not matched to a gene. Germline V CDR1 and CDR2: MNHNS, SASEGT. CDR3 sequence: CASAQGDFYNEQFF. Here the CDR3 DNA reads TGTGCCAGCGCACAGGGGGACTTTTACAATGAGCAGTTCTTC.

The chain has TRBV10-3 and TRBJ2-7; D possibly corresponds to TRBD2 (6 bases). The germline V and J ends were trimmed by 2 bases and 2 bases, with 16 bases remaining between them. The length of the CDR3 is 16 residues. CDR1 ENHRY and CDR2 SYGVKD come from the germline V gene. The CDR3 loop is CAISEMEGRRAYEQYF. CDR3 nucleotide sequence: TGTGCCATCAGTGAGATGGAGGGAAGAAGGGCCTACGAGCAGTACTTC.

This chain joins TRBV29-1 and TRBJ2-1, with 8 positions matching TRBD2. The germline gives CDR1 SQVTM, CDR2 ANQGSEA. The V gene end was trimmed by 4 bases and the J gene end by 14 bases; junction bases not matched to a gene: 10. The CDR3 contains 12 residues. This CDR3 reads CSVVPSPREEFF. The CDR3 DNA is TGCAGCGTTGTCCCTAGTCCGCGGGAGGAGTTCTTC.

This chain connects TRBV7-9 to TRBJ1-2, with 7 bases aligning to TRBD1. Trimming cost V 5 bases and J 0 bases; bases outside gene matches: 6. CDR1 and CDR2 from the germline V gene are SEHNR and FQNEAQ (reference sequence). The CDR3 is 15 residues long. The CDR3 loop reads CASSGGDSPNYGYTF. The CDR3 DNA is TGTGCCAGCAGCGGAGGGGACAGCCCTAACTATGGCTACACCTTC.

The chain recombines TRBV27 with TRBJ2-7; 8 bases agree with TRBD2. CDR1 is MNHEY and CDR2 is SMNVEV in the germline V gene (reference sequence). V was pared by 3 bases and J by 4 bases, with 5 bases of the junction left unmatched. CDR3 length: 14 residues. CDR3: CASSFAGGKYEQYF. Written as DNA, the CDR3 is TGTGCCAGCAGTTTCGCGGGAGGAAAGTACGAGCAGTACTTC.

CDR3 sequence reads: CASSMALSGANVLTF. The CDR3 nucleotides read TGTGCCAGTAGTATGGCCCTCTCTGGGGCCAACGTCCTGACTTTC. J is TRBJ2-6 and V is TRBV19, with D hard to call. The CDR3 runs to 15 residues. Germline V gene sequence: CDR1 LNHDA, CDR2 SQIVND (reference sequence). The V and J ends lost 3 bases and 0 bases respectively, with 6 bases between them.